The 25 T cell receptor beta chains below all came from one sample that was sequenced in a study of blood T cell repertoires in COVID-19. The assay was immunoSEQ multiplex PCR, and TCRdb's table has in-frame clones only and misses some. The data contain 45,000 to 60,000 clones, about four fifths of them singletons. The sequencing input was peripheral blood. The origin of the receptors is a woman at least 80 years old with acute or convalescent COVID-19.

CDR3 DNA sequence: TGCGCCAGCAGCTTGGGACAGGCTGCCGGGGAGCTGTTTTTT. It translates to CASSLGQAAGELFF. This chain uses TRBV5-1 with TRBJ2-2; D possibly corresponds to TRBD1 (6 bases). CDR1 SGHRS and CDR2 YFSETQ come from the germline V gene. The CDR3 covers 14 residues. Trimming stripped 0 bases from V and 6 bases from J, with 9 bases between.

The chain joins TRBV29-1 to TRBJ1-1, with D unresolved. There are 13 residues in the CDR3. CDR1 SQVTM and CDR2 ANQGSEA come from the germline V gene. Between the trimmed V and J ends, which lost 4 bases and 11 bases, there was a span of 20 bases. CDR3 DNA: TGCAGCGTTGTGGAAGGGCCGGACTCCCAGGCTTTCTTT. The encoded protein is CSVVEGPDSQAFF.

This clone was counted a single time. This rearrangement joins TRBV3-1 (or the pseudogene TRBV3-2) to TRBJ2-5, with TRBD1 as a possible D gene (6 bases). Germline CDR1 LGHDT, CDR2 YNNKEL (reference sequence). The CDR3 covers 17 residues. V was cut by 4 bases and J by 1 base, with 19 bases left in between. The CDR3 spells CASSPRYRTVGQETQYF. Here the CDR3 DNA reads TGTGCCAGCAGCCCCCGATATCGGACAGTTGGCCAAGAGACCCAGTACTTC.

The chain carries TRBV2 and TRBJ2-3; D possibly corresponds to TRBD2 (5 bases). Deletions cut 6 bases from V and 6 bases from J, with 10 bases between. Germline V gives CDR1 SNHLY, CDR2 FYNNEI. This CDR3 is 12 amino acids long. The CDR3 sequence is CASRAGVDTQYF. CDR3 DNA sequence: TGTGCCAGCAGAGCCGGGGTGGATACGCAGTATTTT.

This clone has more than one count but fewer than ten. The CDR3 loop reads CASSRQPNQPQHF. The CDR3 DNA is TGTGCCAGCAGCCGACAACCCAATCAGCCCCAGCATTTT. The chain recombines TRBV14 with TRBJ1-5, with D unresolved. The CDR3 runs 13 residues. The germline CDR1 and CDR2 sequences are SGHDN and FVKESK. V dropped 4 bases and J dropped 3 bases, with 7 bases sitting between them.

The CDR3 region has the DNA TGTGCCAGCAGCCAATGGGCGGATACGCAGTATTTT. Translating gives CASSQWADTQYF. J is TRBJ2-3 and V is TRBV14; D is uncertain. Germline V lookup: CDR1 SGHDN, CDR2 FVKESK. CDR3 length: 12 residues. Trimming left V 2 bases short and J 6 bases short, with 6 bases between.

This clone was seen only once. This chain links TRBV4-1 with TRBJ2-3; 12 bases are a match to TRBD2. The J segment lost 2 bases and the V segment lost 0 bases, leaving 12 bases of the junction unmatched. CDR3 length: 20 residues. CDR1 and CDR2 from the germline V gene are MGHRA and YSYEKL. CDR3: CASSQELRWRLAGDTDTQYF. The CDR3 coding sequence is TGCGCCAGCAGCCAAGAATTGCGGTGGAGACTAGCGGGAGACACAGATACGCAGTATTTT.

This sequence joins TRBV21-1 and TRBJ1-5. TRBV21-1 is marked as a pseudogene. The CDR3 extends over 13 amino acids. The DNA of the CDR3 is TGTGCCATCCAAGCCCGGAGCAATCAGCCCCAGCATTTT. Translation gives CAIQARSNQPQHF.

This chain uses TRBV10-1 with TRBJ1-5; no firm D call. The CDR3 totals 11 residues. Trimming shortened V by 11 bases and J by 9 bases, and 14 bases separated the two germline ends. The germline CDR1 and CDR2 sequences are WNHNN and SYGVQD (reference sequence). The CDR3 DNA follows: TGCGCCTCTCCCCCCCCCGGGCCCCAGCATTTT. Protein sequence: CASPPPGPQHF.

This clone was counted once. In the same sample, other DNA sequences code for this CDR3. The genes are TRBV11-3 and TRBJ1-3, with 8 nucleotides matching TRBD1. The CDR3 spans 15 residues. J gave up 2 bases and V 5 bases, and 5 bases lay outside the gene matches. Germline V gene sequence: CDR1 SGHNT, CDR2 YENEEA. The CDR3 protein is CASSPGQGPGNTIYF. The CDR3 DNA follows: TGTGCCAGCAGCCCAGGACAGGGACCTGGAAACACCATATATTTT.

This clone was counted only a few times. The V gene is TRBV27, the J gene TRBJ2-1, with 8 bases fitting TRBD2. CDR1 is MNHEY, CDR2 SMNVEV, per germline (reference sequence). The CDR3 has 13 amino acids. Trimming cost V 6 bases and J 6 bases; bases outside gene matches: 4. The CDR3, as DNA: TGTGCCAGCAGGCAGGCGGGGGGCAATGAGCAGTTCTTC. Residues: CASRQAGGNEQFF.

V and J are TRBV5-4 and TRBJ1-1; D is possibly TRBD1 (5 bases). Germline CDR1 reads SGHNT; CDR2 reads YYREEE (reference sequence). The CDR3 contains 13 residues. V dropped 4 bases and J dropped 11 bases, with 18 bases sitting between them. This CDR3 is CASSAPGGSTAFF. The CDR3 coding sequence is TGTGCCAGCAGCGCCCCGGGGGGGTCTACGGCTTTCTTT.

J is TRBJ1-2 and V is TRBV5-1; 7 positions agree with TRBD1. The CDR3 has 16 amino acids. The V segment lost 1 base and the J segment 7 bases; nucleotides outside the gene matches: 13. Germline CDR1 and CDR2: SGHRS and YFSETQ. The CDR3 reads CASSLTADRESAGYTF. The CDR3 nucleotides are TGCGCCAGCAGCTTGACTGCAGACAGGGAATCGGCTGGCTACACCTTC.

The J gene is TRBJ2-1, the V gene TRBV27, with 10 bases that match TRBD2. Trimming at V came to 6 bases and at J to 4 bases, leaving 6 bases not matched to a gene. Germline V gene sequence: CDR1 MNHEY, CDR2 SMNVEV (reference sequence). The CDR3 runs to 15 residues. This CDR3 reads CASRSGGALYNEQFF. The CDR3 DNA sequence: TGTGCCAGCAGGAGCGGGGGGGCTTTATACAATGAGCAGTTCTTC.

This chain links TRBV7-2 with TRBJ2-3; TRBD2 agrees at 7 bases. The CDR3 is made up of 18 amino acids. J lost 0 bases, V lost 2 bases, and 11 bases had no gene match. Germline V gives CDR1 SGHTA, CDR2 FQGNSA. CDR3 in amino acids: CASSLTFGGGGSTDTQYF. In DNA, the CDR3 is TGTGCCAGCAGCTTAACTTTCGGCGGGGGTGGGAGCACAGATACGCAGTATTTT.

In its sample, this clone was seen a few times. Here the CDR3 DNA reads TGTGCCAGCAGTGAAGGACAGGGAATTTCCTACGAGCAGTACTTC. Its translation: CASSEGQGISYEQYF. The chain uses TRBV6-1 and TRBJ2-7; TRBD1 agrees at 7 bases. V lost 1 base to trimming and J lost 1 base; unmatched junction nucleotides: 4. The CDR3 is 15 residues long. Germline lookup yields CDR1 MNHNS and CDR2 SASEGT.

The rearrangement links TRBV5-1 to TRBJ1-3, with a possible D match to TRBD1 (5 bases). From germline, CDR1 is SGHRS and CDR2 YFSETQ. This CDR3 region has 13 residues. Deletions cut 5 bases from V and 6 bases from J, with 12 bases between. CDR3 DNA sequence: TGCGCCAGCAGGCGGGGGGTCGAAAACACCATATATTTT. Amino acids: CASRRGVENTIYF.

This chain links TRBV12-5 with TRBJ2-1; 13 nucleotides align to TRBD2. The CDR3 is 18 amino acids. J lost 4 bases, V lost 2 bases, and 8 bases had no gene match. Germline CDR1 is LGHNT and CDR2 is FRNRAP. CDR3 sequence reads: CASGLRLLTSGGYNEQFF. As DNA, the CDR3 is TGTGCTAGTGGTTTGAGGCTCTTGACTAGCGGGGGGTACAATGAGCAGTTCTTC.

This rearrangement joins TRBV7-9 to TRBJ2-3; the match to TRBD1 covers 8 bases. V dropped 5 bases and J dropped 1; count of bases not matched to a gene: 5. The germline V gene encodes CDR1 SEHNR and CDR2 FQNEAQ (reference sequence). The CDR3 totals 15 residues. The CDR3 DNA sequence: TGTGCCAGCAGCCTAAGGACAGGGCGCACAGATACGCAGTATTTT. Protein product: CASSLRTGRTDTQYF.

The V gene is TRBV27, the J gene TRBJ2-7; no firm D call. The CDR3 totals 14 residues. Germline lookup yields CDR1 MNHEY and CDR2 SMNVEV (reference sequence). The ends were cut back, 2 bases at V and 3 bases at J, with 11 bases in the middle. Here the CDR3 DNA reads TGTGCCAGCAGTTTAGGTCCTCCACTCTACGAGCAGTACTTC. This gives the protein CASSLGPPLYEQYF.

The chain recombines TRBV19 with TRBJ2-5; TRBD2 matches 11 bases. The CDR3 has 15 amino acids. Germline V gives CDR1 LNHDA, CDR2 SQIVND (reference sequence). Trimming took 6 bases from V and 2 from J; bases not matched to a gene: 5. The DNA for the CDR3 is TGTGCCAGTAGCCAGACTAGCGGGGATCAAGAGACCCAGTACTTC. Encoded protein: CASSQTSGDQETQYF.

The chain employs TRBV19 and TRBJ1-1; tentative D call: TRBD1 (5 bases). Germline V gene data show CDR1 as LNHDA and CDR2 as SQIVND (reference sequence). This CDR3 is built from 13 residues. Trimming took off 5 bases at V and 4 bases at J, with 11 bases between the two ends. The CDR3 bases are TGTGCCAGTAGTTTTCTGGGGGGCACTGAAGCTTTCTTT. Protein sequence: CASSFLGGTEAFF.

This clone showed up just a few times. The chain couples TRBV24-1 to TRBJ1-2; unclear D gene. CDR3 length: 11 amino acids. The ends were cut back, 5 bases at V and 7 bases at J, with 7 bases in the middle. The germline V gene encodes CDR1 KGHDR and CDR2 SFDVKD. CDR3 DNA sequence: TGTGCCACCAGTGCCGGAGGTGGCTACACCTTC. Translating it yields CATSAGGGYTF.

This sequence joins TRBV28 and TRBJ1-3; D possibly corresponds to TRBD1 (5 bases). Germline values: CDR1 MDHEN, CDR2 SYDVKM. The ends were cut back, 1 base at V and 2 bases at J, with 12 bases in the middle. The CDR3 has 16 amino acids. CDR3 nucleotide sequence: TGTGCCAGCAGTTTATCCCCCCAGGGCACTGGAAACACCATATATTTT. Protein: CASSLSPQGTGNTIYF.

The V gene is TRBV6-5, the J gene TRBJ1-2, with TRBD1 identical over 7 bases. The CDR3 has 13 residues. With V trimmed by 5 bases and J by 2 bases, 2 bases remained unmatched. Germline V CDR1 and CDR2: MNHEY, SVGAGI. CDR3 loop: CASSTTGNYGYTF. The DNA for the CDR3 is TGTGCCAGCAGTACGACAGGGAACTATGGCTACACCTTC.